The 25 T cell receptor beta chains below come from one sample, sequenced in a study of T-cell reconstitution after alpha-beta-depleted transplantation in children. Unique molecular identifiers featured in how the TCRbeta library was prepared. TCRdb re-derived calls from the PCR reads in MiXCR, one entry per CDR3 protein. This sample has roughly 100,000 distinct CDR3 sequences; 8% to 9% occur once, and the top ten carry approximately 7.2%. The sequencing used PBMCs from the stem cell graft donor, collected from the stem cell graft. Receptors originate from a human donor who donated a stem cell graft to a child with congenital amegakaryocytic thrombocytopenia.

This clonotype was observed at least ten times. The V call is TRBV5-1, the J call TRBJ2-2; possible D gene TRBD1, 6 bases. The CDR3 runs to 16 residues. Trimming removed 4 bases at V and 5 bases at J, with 18 bases between. Germline V lookup: CDR1 SGHRS, CDR2 YFSETQ. CDR3 sequence reads: CASSPDVSRGTGELFF. CDR3 nucleotide sequence: TGCGCCAGCAGCCCGGACGTTAGCAGGGGTACCGGGGAGCTGTTTTTT. The whole variable domain, filled in from reference TRBV5-1 and TRBJ2-2, reads KAGVTQTPRYLIKTRGQQVTLSCSPISGHRSVSWYQQTPGQGLQFLFEYFSETQRNKGNFPGRFSGRQFSNSRSEMNVSTLELGDSALYLCASSPDVSRGTGELFFGEGSRLTVL.

This rearrangement joins TRBV28 to TRBJ2-7, with D unresolved. The CDR3 spans 14 residues. Germline CDR1 MDHEN, CDR2 SYDVKM. Between the trimmed V and J ends, which lost 6 bases and 0 bases, there was a span of 12 bases. The CDR3 DNA is TGTGCCAGCAGCCCTTTGGCAGGCTCCTACGAGCAGTACTTC. Its protein is CASSPLAGSYEQYF.

This clonotype was detected ten times or more. The chain recombines TRBV20-1 with TRBJ2-7, with TRBD2 matching 12 bases. The trim removed 5 bases at V and 4 bases at J, leaving 9 bases unmatched. The CDR3 runs 15 residues. Germline CDR1 is DFQATT and CDR2 is SNEGSKA (reference sequence). Written as DNA, the CDR3 is TGCAGTGCTTTAGACGGGACTAGCGGGTTGTACGAGCAGTACTTC. Translation: CSALDGTSGLYEQYF.

The chain carries TRBV12-3 or TRBV12-4 and TRBJ2-3, with D unclear. There are 13 residues in the CDR3. Trimming took 2 bases from V and 6 from J, leaving 9 bases between them. The CDR3 protein is CASSLSGLDTQYF. The DNA of the CDR3 is TGTGCCAGCAGTTTAAGTGGCCTGGATACGCAGTATTTT.

This clonotype was detected many times. The chain recombines TRBV28 with TRBJ2-7; D may be TRBD2 (5 bases). CDR3 length: 12 amino acids. The germline CDR1 and CDR2 sequences are MDHEN and SYDVKM. V dropped 6 bases and J dropped 6 bases, with 12 bases sitting between them. CDR3 coding DNA: TGTGCCAGCAGGGTGAGACGGGGCGAGCAGTACTTC. It is translated as CASRVRRGEQYF. Together with reference TRBV28 and TRBJ2-7, the CDR3 gives the full variable domain: DVKVTQSSRYLVKRTGEKVFLECVQDMDHENMFWYRQDPGLGLRLIYFSYDVKMKEKGDIPEGYSVSREKKERFSLILESASTNQTSMYLCASRVRRGEQYFGPGTRLTVT.

This clonotype was picked up many times. V is TRBV20-1 and J is TRBJ1-1; a weak D match, TRBD1 (6 bases). V was pared by 3 bases and J by 7 bases, with 21 bases between. The CDR3 totals 15 residues. The germline V gene has CDR1 DFQATT and CDR2 SNEGSKA (reference sequence). The CDR3 DNA reads as TGCAGTGCTAGGGGAACAGGGACTACCCATCTTGAAGCTTTCTTT. This translates into CSARGTGTTHLEAFF.

The chain has TRBV30 and TRBJ2-1; weak D call: TRBD2 (6 bases). V was shortened by 3 bases and J by 0 bases, with 15 bases between the two germline ends. Looked up from germline, CDR1 is GTSNPN and CDR2 is SVGIG (reference sequence). The length of the CDR3 is 16 residues. CDR3 nucleotides: TGTGCCTGGAGGCCGGGAGACGGGAGCTCCTACAATGAGCAGTTCTTC. Its translation: CAWRPGDGSSYNEQFF. The variable domain in full, completed from reference TRBV30 and TRBJ2-1, reads SQTIHQWPATLVQPVGSPLSLECTVEGTSNPNLYWYRQAAGRGLQLLFYSVGIGQISSEVPQNLSASRPQDRQFILSSKKLLLSDSGFYLCAWRPGDGSSYNEQFFGPGTRLTVL.

This clonotype appeared many times. The chain employs TRBV20-1 and TRBJ2-1, with D perhaps being TRBD1 or TRBD2 (5 bases each). This CDR3 is built from 16 residues. V dropped 0 bases and J dropped 5 bases, with 17 bases sitting between them. Germline CDR1 DFQATT, CDR2 SNEGSKA (reference sequence). The CDR3 nucleotides read TGCAGTGCTAGAGATTTCCGGGACCTGCTCCACAATGAGCAGTTCTTC. As protein: CSARDFRDLLHNEQFF.

This clonotype was recorded at least ten times. The V gene is TRBV3-1, the J gene TRBJ2-3; no reliable D call. There are 13 residues in the CDR3. The V end lost 0 bases, the J end lost 4 bases, and 5 bases lay between the germline ends. Looked up from germline, CDR1 is LGHDT and CDR2 is YNNKEL (reference sequence). This CDR3 reads CASSQDLADTQYF. The CDR3 DNA sequence: TGTGCCAGCAGCCAAGACCTGGCAGATACGCAGTATTTT.

This clonotype was counted ten times or more. V and J are TRBV5-6 and TRBJ2-3, with D tentatively TRBD2 (5 bases). Trimming stripped 6 bases from V and 3 bases from J, with 11 bases between. CDR1 SGHDT and CDR2 YYEEEE come from the germline V gene. The CDR3 is made up of 13 amino acids. CDR3 DNA: TGTGCCAGCACCGTTCTAGCAACAGATACGCAGTATTTT. Its protein is CASTVLATDTQYF. The complete variable domain, with remaining parts taken from reference TRBV5-6 and TRBJ2-3, reads DAGVTQSPTHLIKTRGQQVTLRCSPKSGHDTVSWYQQALGQGPQFIFQYYEEEERQRGNFPDRFSGHQFPNYSSELNVNALLLGDSALYLCASTVLATDTQYFGPGTRLTVL.

This rearrangement joins TRBV5-4 to TRBJ1-2, with 11 nucleotides matching TRBD1. This CDR3 is built from 14 residues. After removal of 5 bases from V and 8 bases from J, the junction contained 8 bases not matched to a gene. Germline V gives CDR1 SGHNT, CDR2 YYREEE (reference sequence). The CDR3 coding sequence is TGTGCCAGCAGACCCGGACAGGGGGCGCCGGGCTACACCTTC. Translating it yields CASRPGQGAPGYTF.

In this sample, this clonotype turned up many times. The chain couples TRBV5-1 to TRBJ2-7; D possibly uses TRBD1 or TRBD2 (6 bases each). From germline, CDR1 is SGHRS and CDR2 YFSETQ. The CDR3 totals 13 residues. V was trimmed by 4 bases and J by 2 bases, leaving 10 bases between them. CDR3 loop: CASSPGDTYEQYF. In nucleotides, the CDR3 is TGCGCCAGCAGCCCGGGGGACACCTACGAGCAGTACTTC.

Many counts were recorded for this clonotype. This chain joins TRBV20-1 and TRBJ2-1; 11 bases fit TRBD2. V lost 5 bases and J lost 3; bases outside the gene matches: 6. Germline CDR1 and CDR2: DFQATT and SNEGSKA (reference sequence). The CDR3 runs 15 residues. As DNA, the CDR3 is TGCAGTGCTTCCGCCGGGACTAGCGGCTACAATGAGCAGTTCTTC. It specifies CSASAGTSGYNEQFF.

The chain recombines TRBV3-1 with TRBJ2-5, with 9 bases lining up with TRBD1. V was clipped by 4 bases and J by 2 bases; unmatched bases: 5. Germline V lookup: CDR1 LGHDT, CDR2 YNNKEL (reference sequence). CDR3 length: 15 amino acids. CDR3 region: CASSRAGTGQETQYF. The CDR3 DNA follows: TGTGCCAGCAGCCGAGCCGGGACAGGGCAAGAGACCCAGTACTTC.

This clonotype was seen repeatedly, ten times or more. The V gene is TRBV4-1, the J gene TRBJ1-1; TRBD1 is a possible D gene (6 bases). The V and J ends lost 4 bases and 4 bases respectively, with 13 bases between them. CDR3 size: 14 residues. Germline V gene data show CDR1 as MGHRA and CDR2 as YSYEKL. The CDR3 bases are TGCGCCAGCAGCCGGACACAGGGTTCCACTGAAGCTTTCTTT. Amino acid sequence: CASSRTQGSTEAFF.

This clonotype has a count of ten or more. This sequence joins TRBV18 and TRBJ2-3, with 7 bases lining up with TRBD1. The CDR3 is made up of 15 amino acids. With V trimmed by 2 bases and J by 3 bases, 5 bases remained unmatched. In germline, CDR1 is KGHSH, CDR2 LQKENI. The CDR3 nucleotides read TGTGCCAGCTCACCAAGCCGACAGGGAACAGATACGCAGTATTTT. It is translated as CASSPSRQGTDTQYF.

This clonotype occurred many times. This sequence joins TRBV3-1 and TRBJ2-2; D may be TRBD2 (6 bases). V shed 0 bases and J shed 7 bases, with 15 bases lying between them. This CDR3 is built from 16 residues. The germline gives CDR1 LGHDT, CDR2 YNNKEL (reference sequence). In DNA form, the CDR3 reads TGTGCCAGCAGCCAAGAGGGACTGCTGTCGGGCGGGGAGCTGTTTTTT. Protein product: CASSQEGLLSGGELFF.

This clonotype was seen ten or more times. This rearrangement joins TRBV20-1 to TRBJ2-5, with 7 bases fitting TRBD1. With V trimmed by 5 bases and J by 7 bases, 16 bases remained unmatched. The CDR3 is 15 residues long. Germline CDR1 is DFQATT and CDR2 is SNEGSKA (reference sequence). In DNA, the CDR3 is TGCAGTGCTGGCCCCCTCCGGGACAGAGGGGGGACCCAGTACTTC. It yields the protein CSAGPLRDRGGTQYF.

This clonotype was seen only a few times. V gene TRBV27 combines with J gene TRBJ2-7, with TRBD2 matching over 8 bases. Trimming at V came to 6 bases and at J to 1 base, leaving 5 bases not matched to a gene. The germline CDR1 and CDR2 sequences are MNHEY and SMNVEV (reference sequence). CDR3 length: 14 residues. CDR3 residues: CASSLREASYEQYF. The CDR3 DNA sequence: TGTGCCAGCAGCTTGCGGGAGGCATCCTACGAGCAGTACTTC.

This clonotype occurred many times. CDR3 loop: CASSPTGGNTEAFF. CDR3 nucleotide sequence: TGTGCCAGCAGTCCCACGGGGGGGAACACTGAAGCTTTCTTT. The rearrangement uses TRBV12-3 or TRBV12-4 and TRBJ1-1, with D tentatively TRBD1 (5 bases). The CDR3 totals 14 residues. Trimming cost V 5 bases and J 1 base, with 11 bases left between them.

This clonotype was counted many times. J is TRBJ1-2 and V is TRBV20-1; TRBD1 is a possible D gene (6 bases). Germline V gene lookup returns CDR1 DFQATT and CDR2 SNEGSKA (reference sequence). This CDR3 has 14 residues. Trimming cost V 6 bases and J 1 base, with 15 bases left between them. The CDR3 protein is CSATDSSINYGYTF. The CDR3 nucleotides read TGCAGTGCAACGGACAGCTCAATTAACTATGGCTACACCTTC.

This clonotype was detected ten times or more. The chain's CDR3 is CASSTLGQGRFDEQFF. The CDR3 DNA is TGTGCCAGCAGCACCTTAGGACAGGGACGATTCGATGAGCAGTTCTTC. The rearrangement uses TRBV27 and TRBJ2-1; the match to TRBD1 covers 8 bases. V lost 6 bases to trimming and J lost 8 bases; unmatched junction nucleotides: 15. The CDR3 consists of 16 residues. From germline, CDR1 is MNHEY and CDR2 SMNVEV (reference sequence).

About this clonotype itself: Germline is not matched at one junction end, which may reflect a read error. The J gene is TRBJ2-5, the V gene TRBV3-1; tentatively, D is TRBD2 (5 bases). Germline V gene lookup returns CDR1 LGHDT and CDR2 YNNKEL (reference sequence). The CDR3 runs 17 residues. The CDR3 here is CATSQAVDRRTEETQYF. The DNA of the CDR3 is TGTGCCACCAGCCAAGCGGTGGACCGAAGAACAGAAGAGACCCAGTACTTC.

The table lists this clonotype with many counts. The V gene is TRBV5-1, the J gene TRBJ2-7, with 7 bases aligning to TRBD1. The trim removed 4 bases at V and 0 bases at J, leaving 7 bases unmatched. The length of the CDR3 is 15 residues. CDR1 and CDR2 from the germline V gene are SGHRS and YFSETQ. The CDR3 here is CASSPIRQGSYEQYF. Here the CDR3 DNA reads TGCGCCAGCAGCCCAATACGACAGGGCTCCTACGAGCAGTACTTC.

In this sample, this clonotype turned up a few times. V is TRBV6-1 and J is TRBJ2-7; 11 nucleotides match TRBD1. The CDR3 runs to 15 residues. Germline V lookup: CDR1 MNHNS, CDR2 SASEGT. Trimming at V came to 6 bases and at J to 5 bases, leaving 9 bases not matched to a gene. The CDR3: CASSPLGQGVNEQYF. The DNA for the CDR3 is TGTGCCAGCAGCCCACTGGGACAGGGGGTCAACGAGCAGTACTTC.